The 21 T cell receptor beta chains in this list originate from one sample, sequenced in a study of T cells in narcolepsy. Using immunoSEQ multiplex PCR, the repertoire was profiled, and TCRdb retains in-frame clones only, with some absent. The data hold over 15,000 clones, with approximately 85% observed a single time. Sequencing used memory (CD45RA-) CD4+ T cells from blood. The receptors here all came from a human donor in good health.

The chain combines TRBV10-3 with TRBJ1-2; TRBD1 aligns across 7 bases. V shed 3 bases and J 6 bases; nucleotides not matched to a gene: 7. This CDR3 is 14 amino acids long. Germline V gene sequence: CDR1 ENHRY, CDR2 SYGVKD. CDR3 bases: TGTGCCATCAGTGATGAACAGGGGAGGGATGGCTACACCTTC. It specifies CAISDEQGRDGYTF.

The rearrangement joins TRBV5-6 to TRBJ2-5, with D maybe TRBD2 (5 bases). Germline V gene data show CDR1 as SGHDT and CDR2 as YYEEEE. V lost 4 bases, J lost 5 bases, and 9 bases lay in between. CDR3 length: 12 amino acids. The CDR3 region has the DNA TGTGCCAGCAGCCTTTCGGGGGAGACCCAGTACTTC. Translated, it gives CASSLSGETQYF.

About this clone: One end of the junction does not line up with germline, which may come from a read error. The chain has TRBV19 and TRBJ2-5, with 8 bases matching TRBD2. CDR1 LNHDA and CDR2 SQIVND come from the germline V gene (reference sequence). This CDR3 spans 13 amino acids. CDR3 nucleotide sequence: TGTGCCAGTAGTAGGGACGGGGGGGAGACCCGGTACTTC. This translates into CASSRDGGETRYF.

This chain connects TRBV7-8 to TRBJ1-6, with D uncertain. Germline assignment: CDR1 SGHVS and CDR2 FQNEAQ. The V end lost 8 bases, the J end lost 7 bases, and 6 bases lay between the germline ends. CDR3 length: 11 residues. The CDR3 sequence: CASLVNSPLHF. CDR3 nucleotides: TGTGCCAGCCTGGTCAATTCACCCCTCCACTTT.

Worth noting for this clone: Germline is not matched at one junction end, which may reflect a read error. DNA of the CDR3: TGTGCCAGCAGTGAAAGGGAGACACCCCTATGGGGGGGCTTC. Protein: CASSERETPLWGGF. The chain couples TRBV2 to TRBJ1-2; D might be TRBD1 (5 bases). There are 14 residues in the CDR3. The germline V gene has CDR1 SNHLY and CDR2 FYNNEI.

The V gene is TRBV10-1, the J gene TRBJ2-2; unclear D gene. Deletions cut 4 bases from V and 6 bases from J, with 6 bases between. From germline, CDR1 is WNHNN and CDR2 SYGVQD (reference sequence). The CDR3 is 12 amino acids. As DNA, the CDR3 is TGCGCCAGCAGTGCAAGAGCCGGGGAGCTGTTTTTT. It yields the protein CASSARAGELFF.

CDR3 region: CSVDRSTGELFF. The DNA of the CDR3 is TGCAGCGTTGATAGGAGCACCGGGGAGCTGTTTTTT. This rearrangement joins TRBV29-1 to TRBJ2-2; no firm D call. V was trimmed by 3 bases and J by 4 bases, leaving 6 bases between them. CDR1 is SQVTM, CDR2 ANQGSEA, per germline. This CDR3 is built from 12 residues.

This sequence joins TRBV6-1 and TRBJ1-2; 7 bases map to TRBD1. V gave up 0 bases and J gave up 8 bases; unmatched junction bases: 9. The CDR3 is 15 residues long. The V gene's germline CDR1 is MNHNS and CDR2 SASEGT. CDR3 amino acids: CASSEASRDREGYTF. In DNA form, the CDR3 reads TGTGCCAGCAGTGAAGCCTCAAGAGACAGGGAGGGCTACACCTTC.

The chain uses TRBV6-1 and TRBJ2-1; D remains ambiguous. This CDR3 has 11 residues. Trimming took off 2 bases at V and 6 bases at J, with 2 bases between the two ends. In germline, CDR1 is MNHNS, CDR2 SASEGT. The CDR3: CASSETNEQFF. CDR3 sequence (DNA): TGTGCCAGCAGTGAAACCAATGAGCAGTTCTTC.

This clone was picked up one time. V usage is TRBV19 and J usage is TRBJ1-4; 7 bases map to TRBD1. Looked up from germline, CDR1 is LNHDA and CDR2 is SQIVND (reference sequence). V lost 6 bases, J lost 4 bases, and 5 bases stayed unmatched. This CDR3 contains 14 residues. In DNA, the CDR3 is TGTGCCAGTAGGGGGACAGCGGATAATGAAAAACTGTTTTTT. The encoded protein is CASRGTADNEKLFF.

The CDR3 region is CASSQEIGTGNTIYF. The CDR3 nucleotides read TGTGCCAGCAGCCAAGAAATAGGGACTGGAAACACCATATATTTT. This sequence joins TRBV4-2 and TRBJ1-3; D is unresolved. The germline V and J ends were trimmed by 0 bases and 2 bases, with 8 bases remaining between them. This CDR3 is built from 15 residues. CDR1 LGHNA and CDR2 YNFKEQ come from the germline V gene.

This clone was seen a few times. V and J are TRBV6-5 and TRBJ2-1, with a weak D call TRBD1 (5 bases). The CDR3 contains 15 residues. Trimming left V 6 bases short and J 5 bases short, with 17 bases between. Germline CDR1 is MNHEY and CDR2 is SVGAGI. CDR3 amino acids: CASSRQKTADNEQFF. In DNA form, the CDR3 reads TGTGCCAGCAGCCGACAGAAAACGGCAGACAATGAGCAGTTCTTC.

This chain uses TRBV11-2 with TRBJ2-2; 8 nucleotides match TRBD1. The V gene's germline CDR1 is SGHAT and CDR2 FQNNGV. V lost 0 bases to trimming and J lost 10 bases; unmatched junction nucleotides: 1. The CDR3 sequence is 13 residues long. The CDR3: CASSLEDREELFF. In DNA form, the CDR3 reads TGTGCCAGCAGCTTAGAGGACAGGGAGGAGCTGTTTTTT.

The genes are TRBV7-9 and TRBJ1-2, with 8 bases identical to TRBD1. The CDR3 consists of 13 residues. Trimming removed 4 bases from V and 4 bases from J; junction bases left unmatched: 2. Germline lookup yields CDR1 SEHNR and CDR2 FQNEAQ (reference sequence). CDR3 bases: TGTGCCAGCAGCTCGACAGGGGTCTATGGCTACACCTTC. The encoded protein is CASSSTGVYGYTF.

The chain has TRBV12-5 and TRBJ2-1, with TRBD1 as a possible D gene (5 bases). Germline assignment: CDR1 LGHNT and CDR2 FRNRAP. V shed 2 bases and J shed 7 bases, with 12 bases lying between them. This CDR3 spans 14 amino acids. For the CDR3, the DNA is TGTGCTAGTGGTTTGAAAAGGGGTTGGAATGAGCAGTTCTTC. This gives the protein CASGLKRGWNEQFF. Looking up the rest from reference TRBV12-5 and TRBJ2-1 gives the full variable domain: DARVTQTPRHKVTEMGQEVTMRCQPILGHNTVFWYRQTMMQGLELLAYFRNRAPLDDSGMPKDRFSAEMPDATLATLKIQPSEPRDSAVYFCASGLKRGWNEQFFGPGTRLTVL.

Only one count was recorded for this clone. V gene TRBV7-7 combines with J gene TRBJ2-5, with D maybe TRBD1 (7 bases). CDR1 SSHAT and CDR2 FNYEAQ come from the germline V gene (reference sequence). Trimming removed 4 bases at V and 7 bases at J, with 13 bases between. The CDR3 extends over 13 amino acids. The CDR3 region is CASSSRQGGTQYF. The CDR3 DNA reads TGTGCCAGCAGCTCCCGACAGGGAGGGACCCAGTACTTC. Combining the CDR3 with reference TRBV7-7 and TRBJ2-5 gives the whole variable domain GAGVSQSPRYKVTKRGQDVTLRCDPISSHATLYWYQQALGQGPEFLTYFNYEAQPDKSGLPSDRFSAERPEGSISTLTIQRTEQRDSAMYRCASSSRQGGTQYFGPGTRLLVL.

This chain links TRBV7-9 with TRBJ2-7; maybe TRBD2 (5 bases). V was pared by 4 bases and J by 7 bases, with 17 bases between. This CDR3 is 14 amino acids long. CDR1 and CDR2 (germline): SEHNR, FQNEAQ (reference sequence). The CDR3, as DNA: TGTGCCAGCAGCTCCAATCGCCAAGGCGGGGAGCAGTACTTC. Amino acid sequence: CASSSNRQGGEQYF.

J is TRBJ2-7 and V is TRBV6-6, with D possibly TRBD1 on 6 matching bases. From germline, CDR1 is MNHNY and CDR2 SVGAGI (reference sequence). The CDR3 length is 15 residues. The V end was cut by 5 bases, the J end by 2 bases, with 16 bases between. Written as DNA, the CDR3 is TGTGCCAGCAGTCAAACCAACAGGGTCCCCTACGAGCAGTACTTC. It is translated as CASSQTNRVPYEQYF.

The V gene is TRBV7-2, the J gene TRBJ2-7, with 9 bases lining up with TRBD1. V lost 5 bases to trimming and J lost 2 bases; unmatched junction nucleotides: 13. The CDR3 covers 17 residues. Germline loops: CDR1 SGHTA, CDR2 FQGNSA. The CDR3 DNA sequence: TGTGCCAGCAGCCCGAGCACTACAGGGGGCGCCCCCTACGAGCAGTACTTC. This codes for CASSPSTTGGAPYEQYF.

This chain uses TRBV5-6 with TRBJ1-3; D is unclear. This CDR3 is 15 amino acids long. Per the germline V gene, CDR1 is SGHDT and CDR2 is YYEEEE. V lost 4 bases and J 7 bases, leaving 18 bases between the germline ends. The CDR3, as DNA: TGTGCCAGCAGCCTAGGGCGGGGTCTCAGGAACACCATATATTTT. Translated, it gives CASSLGRGLRNTIYF.

The chain employs TRBV5-1 and TRBJ2-1; no clear D. The ends were cut back, 0 bases at V and 0 bases at J, with 10 bases in the middle. Germline CDR1 is SGHRS and CDR2 is YFSETQ. There are 16 residues in the CDR3. CDR3 loop: CASSLAEQSSYNEQFF. The CDR3 DNA is TGCGCCAGCAGCTTGGCCGAACAGAGCTCCTACAATGAGCAGTTCTTC.